Below are 25 T cell receptor beta chains sequenced from a single sample in a study of T cell clones after liver transplantation. Method: immunoSEQ multiplex PCR; TCRdb's copy keeps in-frame clones and lacks some. The profile shows fewer than 20,000 clones, roughly 88% of them singletons. The specimen comprised CD8+ T cells from blood, sampled before liver transplant. The receptor set was obtained from a human donor who received a liver transplant.

This clone occurred once. V usage is TRBV14 and J usage is TRBJ2-7, with unresolved D. Germline CDR1 reads SGHDN; CDR2 reads FVKESK. The germline V and J ends were trimmed by 0 bases and 3 bases, with 12 bases remaining between them. This CDR3 comprises 15 residues. The CDR3 DNA is TGTGCCAGCAGCCAAGATTTGGGTCGAAGCTACGAGCAGTACTTC. Protein product: CASSQDLGRSYEQYF.

This chain connects TRBV7-3 to TRBJ2-5; 7 bases are a match to TRBD1. This CDR3 has 14 amino acids. V gave up 5 bases and J gave up 1 base; unmatched junction bases: 4. Germline V lookup: CDR1 SGHTA, CDR2 FQGTGA. CDR3 bases: TGTGCCAGCAGCGGCAGGGACAGCCAAGAGACCCAGTACTTC. This encodes CASSGRDSQETQYF.

J is TRBJ1-4 and V is TRBV7-9, with 8 bases lining up with TRBD1. The CDR3 covers 16 residues. V was pared by 1 base and J by 6 bases, with 7 bases of the junction left unmatched. CDR1 is SEHNR, CDR2 FQNEAQ, per germline (reference sequence). This chain's CDR3 is CASSLGGQGADEKLFF. Here the CDR3 DNA reads TGTGCCAGCAGCTTAGGGGGTCAGGGGGCTGATGAAAAACTGTTTTTT.

The chain uses TRBV18 and TRBJ1-2, with 9 positions matching TRBD1. The germline gives CDR1 KGHSH, CDR2 LQKENI. The V and J ends lost 5 bases and 3 bases, in that order; junction bases with no gene match: 7. The CDR3 covers 15 residues. The CDR3 DNA sequence: TGTGCCAGCTCAACAGGACAGGGGACCTACTATGGCTACACCTTC. Translation gives CASSTGQGTYYGYTF.

The rearrangement links TRBV27 to TRBJ2-1; the D is unclear. This CDR3 contains 13 residues. V lost 3 bases, J lost 0 bases, and 3 bases lay in between. Germline V gene lookup returns CDR1 MNHEY and CDR2 SMNVEV (reference sequence). DNA of the CDR3: TGTGCCAGCAGTTTTAGCTCCTACAATGAGCAGTTCTTC. This codes for CASSFSSYNEQFF.

This clone was recorded a few times. This sequence joins TRBV2 and TRBJ2-3, with 8 bases aligning to TRBD1. Looked up from germline, CDR1 is SNHLY and CDR2 is FYNNEI. The length of the CDR3 is 15 residues. Trimming cost V 4 bases and J 2 bases; bases outside gene matches: 5. The CDR3: CASSAWTGPTDTQYF. CDR3 sequence (DNA): TGTGCCAGCAGTGCCTGGACAGGGCCCACAGATACGCAGTATTTT. The whole variable domain, remainder taken from reference TRBV2 and TRBJ2-3, is EPEVTQTPSHQVTQMGQEVILRCVPISNHLYFYWYRQILGQKVEFLVSFYNNEISEKSEIFDDQFSVERPDGSNFTLKIRSTKLEDSAMYFCASSAWTGPTDTQYFGPGTRLTVL.

By sample fraction, this clone is medium-sized. The chain employs TRBV9 and TRBJ2-3; perhaps TRBD1 as D (5 bases). Trimming left V 4 bases short and J 3 bases short, with 12 bases between. The CDR3 is made up of 14 amino acids. Germline CDR1 is SGDLS and CDR2 is YYNGEE. The CDR3 coding sequence is TGTGCCAGCAGCCCACGACAGAGTACAGATACGCAGTATTTT. Protein: CASSPRQSTDTQYF.

V is TRBV7-8 and J is TRBJ2-6, with TRBD1 as a possible D gene (5 bases). V was trimmed by 5 bases and J by 10 bases, leaving 6 bases between them. CDR1 is SGHVS and CDR2 is FQNEAQ in the germline V gene. The CDR3 consists of 11 residues. The CDR3 spells CASSPGNVLTF. The CDR3 nucleotides read TGTGCCAGCAGCCCAGGGAACGTCCTGACTTTC.

This clone was counted a single time. The V call is TRBV4-3, the J call TRBJ1-1; D not resolved. Germline CDR1 LGHNA, CDR2 YSLEER. This CDR3 is built from 15 residues. The ends were cut back, 0 bases at V and 7 bases at J, with 15 bases in the middle. The CDR3 DNA reads as TGCGCCAGCAGCCAAGATCGACGGACTGCTATTGAAGCTTTCTTT. Translation gives CASSQDRRTAIEAFF.

This rearrangement joins TRBV19 to TRBJ1-2; D remains unclear. This CDR3 has 13 residues. Per germline, CDR1 LNHDA and CDR2 SQIVND (reference sequence). Between the trimmed V and J ends, which lost 3 bases and 8 bases, there was a span of 13 bases. The CDR3 protein is CASSMAVWEGYTF. The CDR3 bases are TGTGCCAGTAGTATGGCCGTCTGGGAGGGCTACACCTTC. The variable domain in full, with the rest retrieved from reference TRBV19 and TRBJ1-2, is DGGITQSPKYLFRKEGQNVTLSCEQNLNHDAMYWYRQDPGQGLRLIYYSQIVNDFQKGDIAEGYSVSREKKESFPLTVTSAQKNPTAFYLCASSMAVWEGYTFGSGTRLTVV.

The rearrangement uses TRBV11-2 and TRBJ2-1, with 7 bases that match TRBD2. There are 14 residues in the CDR3. Germline CDR1 SGHAT, CDR2 FQNNGV. The J segment lost 9 bases and the V segment lost 5 bases, leaving 10 bases of the junction unmatched. The CDR3 protein is CASSLGTSGGEQFF. Here the CDR3 DNA reads TGTGCCAGCAGCCTTGGGACTTCGGGAGGTGAGCAGTTCTTC.

The chain links TRBV10-3 to TRBJ2-7; 11 nucleotides align to TRBD2. Losses at the gene ends were 8 bases for V and 0 bases for J; bases not matched to a gene: 9. CDR1 and CDR2 from the germline V gene are ENHRY and SYGVKD. The CDR3 is 16 amino acids. The CDR3 loop is CAISGTSGRSSYEQYF. Written as DNA, the CDR3 is TGTGCCATCTCCGGGACTAGCGGAAGAAGCTCCTACGAGCAGTACTTC.

This clone appeared a single time. V usage is TRBV7-2 and J usage is TRBJ2-2, with unresolved D. The CDR3 consists of 15 residues. CDR1 SGHTA and CDR2 FQGNSA come from the germline V gene. Trimming took off 5 bases at V and 5 bases at J, with 15 bases between the two ends. The CDR3 loop reads CASSPENVKTGELFF. The CDR3, as DNA: TGTGCCAGCAGCCCTGAGAACGTCAAAACCGGGGAGCTGTTTTTT.

The rearrangement uses TRBV15 and TRBJ2-7; D is unresolved. The CDR3 has 13 amino acids. The germline V gene has CDR1 LNHNV and CDR2 YYDKDF (reference sequence). Trimming took 3 bases from V and 2 from J, leaving 8 bases between them. CDR3 DNA sequence: TGTGCCACCAGCAGCAGTGCAACCTACGAGCAGTACTTC. This codes for CATSSSATYEQYF.

The chain joins TRBV7-2 to TRBJ1-5; 7 nucleotides agree with TRBD1. V lost 0 bases, J lost 7 bases, and 6 bases stayed unmatched. From germline, CDR1 is SGHTA and CDR2 FQGNSA. CDR3 length: 15 residues. The CDR3 spells CASSLARDRDQPQHF. The CDR3 DNA follows: TGTGCCAGCAGCTTAGCACGAGACAGGGACCAGCCCCAGCATTTT.

V is TRBV5-4 and J is TRBJ2-7; TRBD2 matches at 8 bases. CDR1 SGHNT and CDR2 YYREEE come from the germline V gene (reference sequence). The CDR3 contains 14 residues. After removal of 0 bases from V and 3 bases from J, the junction contained 2 bases not matched to a gene. The CDR3, as DNA: TGTGCCAGCAGCTTGGGCAGCGGGAGCTACGAGCAGTACTTC. This codes for CASSLGSGSYEQYF.

The chain recombines TRBV4-2 with TRBJ1-5; D not certain. Germline V lookup: CDR1 LGHNA, CDR2 YNFKEQ. The CDR3 contains 14 residues. Trimming shortened V by 3 bases and J by 1 base, and 7 bases separated the two germline ends. CDR3: CASSHRQSNQPQHF. The CDR3 bases are TGTGCCAGCAGCCATCGGCAGAGCAATCAGCCCCAGCATTTT.

The chain has TRBV7-2 and TRBJ2-7, with D possibly being TRBD2 (5 bases). The CDR3 is 13 residues long. Germline CDR1 is SGHTA and CDR2 is FQGNSA. The germline V and J ends were trimmed by 0 bases and 3 bases, with 6 bases remaining between them. CDR3 protein: CASSLARDYEQYF. CDR3 sequence (DNA): TGTGCCAGCAGCTTAGCCCGGGACTACGAGCAGTACTTC.

The chain employs TRBV5-1 and TRBJ2-7; D remains ambiguous. The CDR3 is 12 residues long. Trimming cost V 2 bases and J 3 bases, with 6 bases left between them. Looked up from germline, CDR1 is SGHRS and CDR2 is YFSETQ. CDR3 sequence: CASSFEDYEQYF. The CDR3 DNA reads as TGCGCCAGCAGCTTCGAAGACTACGAGCAGTACTTC.

This sequence joins TRBV19 and TRBJ2-1; weak D call: TRBD2 (5 bases). Between the trimmed V and J ends, which lost 0 bases and 5 bases, there was a span of 11 bases. Germline V gives CDR1 LNHDA, CDR2 SQIVND (reference sequence). The CDR3 is 15 residues long. The CDR3 spells CASSIEWLADNEQFF. The CDR3, as DNA: TGTGCCAGTAGTATAGAGTGGCTAGCTGACAATGAGCAGTTCTTC.

J is TRBJ2-7 and V is TRBV4-3, with D possibly being TRBD1 (6 bases). CDR3 length: 14 amino acids. Germline V gene sequence: CDR1 LGHNA, CDR2 YSLEER. V lost 4 bases to trimming and J lost 3 bases, with 13 bases between them. CDR3 sequence (DNA): TGCGCCAGCAGCCCCGGCAGGGGAGACTACGAGCAGTACTTC. It encodes CASSPGRGDYEQYF.

CDR3 DNA: TGTGCCAGCTCGTCGACACTCTCCTACGAGCAGTACTTC. It is translated as CASSSTLSYEQYF. This chain connects TRBV18 to TRBJ2-7; no clear D gene. Per germline, CDR1 KGHSH and CDR2 LQKENI. The V gene lost 6 bases and the J gene lost 0 bases, with 9 bases spanning the gap. There are 13 residues in the CDR3.

V is TRBV9 and J is TRBJ2-3, with 7 nucleotides matching TRBD2. This CDR3 region has 15 residues. Looked up from germline, CDR1 is SGDLS and CDR2 is YYNGEE. V dropped 0 bases and J dropped 0; count of bases not matched to a gene: 1. The CDR3 spells CASSVASGSTDTQYF. The DNA of the CDR3 is TGTGCCAGCAGCGTAGCTAGCGGAAGCACAGATACGCAGTATTTT. The full variable domain, its missing parts supplied by reference TRBV9 and TRBJ2-3, is DSGVTQTPKHLITATGQRVTLRCSPRSGDLSVYWYQQSLDQGLQFLIQYYNGEERAKGNILERFSAQQFPDLHSELNLSSLELGDSALYFCASSVASGSTDTQYFGPGTRLTVL.

The chain carries TRBV4-1 and TRBJ2-5; TRBD2 is a possible D gene (5 bases). This CDR3 has 15 residues. CDR1 is MGHRA and CDR2 is YSYEKL in the germline V gene. With 1 base removed from V and 3 bases from J, the gap between germline ends came to 12 bases. The chain's CDR3 is CASSQVPGLEETQYF. The DNA of the CDR3 is TGCGCCAGCAGCCAAGTCCCGGGATTAGAAGAGACCCAGTACTTC.

V gene TRBV16 combines with J gene TRBJ2-7, with D unclear. The CDR3 consists of 15 residues. Trimming removed 1 base from V and 2 bases from J, with 12 bases in between. CDR1 is KGHSY and CDR2 is FQNENV in the germline V gene. The CDR3 loop reads CASSQYLGRTYEQYF. The CDR3 DNA follows: TGTGCCAGCAGCCAATATCTGGGCCGAACCTACGAGCAGTACTTC.